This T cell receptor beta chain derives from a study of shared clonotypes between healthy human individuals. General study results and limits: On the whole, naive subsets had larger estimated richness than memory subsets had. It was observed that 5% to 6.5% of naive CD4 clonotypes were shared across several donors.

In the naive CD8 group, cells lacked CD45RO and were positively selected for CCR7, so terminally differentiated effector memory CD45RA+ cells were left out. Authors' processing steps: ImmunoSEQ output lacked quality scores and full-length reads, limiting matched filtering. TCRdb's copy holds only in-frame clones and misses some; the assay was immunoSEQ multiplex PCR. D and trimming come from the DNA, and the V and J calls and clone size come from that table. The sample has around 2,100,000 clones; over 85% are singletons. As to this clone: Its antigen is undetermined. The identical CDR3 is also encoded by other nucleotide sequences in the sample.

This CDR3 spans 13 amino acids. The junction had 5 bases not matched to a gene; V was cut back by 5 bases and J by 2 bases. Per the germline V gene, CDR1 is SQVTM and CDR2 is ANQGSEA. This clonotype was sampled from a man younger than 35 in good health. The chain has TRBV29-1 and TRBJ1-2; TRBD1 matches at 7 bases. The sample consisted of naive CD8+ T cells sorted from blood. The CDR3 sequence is CSVWTGENYGYTF. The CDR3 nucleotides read TGCAGCGTTTGGACAGGAGAAAACTATGGCTACACCTTC.